The clone carrying this TCR beta chain was observed once. Antigen specificity is unknown. Time point given: approximately eleven-day in vitro stimulation with candidate neoantigen peptide 4. Cells were stimulated roughly eleven days with each of roughly 7 ELISpot-reactive neoantigens. An identically run culture lacking peptide was the fold-change baseline. This sample is part of a study of PD-1 blockade in mismatch repair-deficient tumors. Turning to the study itself: Patients had 12 to 13 mismatch repair-deficient cancer types and were previously treated and progressing.

Points from the study as a whole: Rapid post-treatment expansion, then contraction, generally preceding radiologic response, marked tumor-resident clones.

Data came from immunoSEQ multiplex PCR; TCRdb stores just in-frame clones and leaves some out. The top ten hold about 20% of the sample, which has more than 11,000 clones, roughly 80% seen once. The receptor comes from an adult with mismatch repair-deficient cancer. The sequenced sample was cells cultured in vitro, obtained from a patient treated with pembrolizumab.

DNA for the CDR3: TGCAGCCTTAATGAGCAGTTCTTC. This encodes CSLNEQFF. This rearrangement joins TRBV29-1 to TRBJ2-1; D is uncertain. This CDR3 contains 8 residues. Germline values: CDR1 SQVTM, CDR2 ANQGSEA. The V and J ends lost 8 bases and 7 bases respectively, with 3 bases between them.